One T cell receptor (beta chain) is described in this entry. What it recognizes is unknown. This entry comes from a study of identical twins. There are 15 residues in the CDR3. V lost 0 bases and J 1 base, leaving 9 bases between the germline ends. Germline CDR1 reads SNHLY; CDR2 reads FYNNEI. Study findings and constraints: Invariant cells of the MAIT and iNKT types might have partly distorted the zero-insertion analyses.

MiXCR, run by TCRdb on the 5' RACE reads, gives a single entry per CDR3 protein. The data show roughly 720,000 distinct CDR3 sequences, with approximately 18% seen just once and around 13% held by the top ten. These sequences were also reported in another study, on T cells expressing NK-cell markers.

The chain joins TRBV2 to TRBJ1-1; D remains ambiguous. Sequencing was done on a sample of PBMCs. This sequence originates from a woman under 30 in good health. The CDR3 DNA reads as TGTGCCAGCAGTGAAGCGGAAGTTACGAACACTGAAGCTTTCTTT. It specifies CASSEAEVTNTEAFF. Complete variable domain (other parts from reference TRBV2 and TRBJ1-1): EPEVTQTPSHQVTQMGQEVILRCVPISNHLYFYWYRQILGQKVEFLVSFYNNEISEKSEIFDDQFSVERPDGSNFTLKIRSTKLEDSAMYFCASSEAEVTNTEAFFGQGTRLTVV.